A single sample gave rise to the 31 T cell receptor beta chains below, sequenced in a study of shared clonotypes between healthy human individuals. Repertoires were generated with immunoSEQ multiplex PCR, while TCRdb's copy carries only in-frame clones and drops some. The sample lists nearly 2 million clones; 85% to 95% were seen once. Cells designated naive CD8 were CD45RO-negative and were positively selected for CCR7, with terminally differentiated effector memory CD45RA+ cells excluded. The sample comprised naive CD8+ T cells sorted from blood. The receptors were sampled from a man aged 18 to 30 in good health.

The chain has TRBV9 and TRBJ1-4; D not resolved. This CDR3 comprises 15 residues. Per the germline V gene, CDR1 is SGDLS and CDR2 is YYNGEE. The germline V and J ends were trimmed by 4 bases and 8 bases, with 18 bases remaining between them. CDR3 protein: CASSRGSQEGEKLFF. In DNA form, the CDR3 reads TGTGCCAGCAGCCGAGGTAGTCAGGAAGGGGAAAAACTGTTTTTT.

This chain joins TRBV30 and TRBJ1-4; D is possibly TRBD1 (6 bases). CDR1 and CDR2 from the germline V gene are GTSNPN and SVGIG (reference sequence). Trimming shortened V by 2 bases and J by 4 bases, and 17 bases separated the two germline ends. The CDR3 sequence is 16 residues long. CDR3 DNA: TGTGCCTGGAGTCCGATACCGGGACATCGTAATGAAAAACTGTTTTTT. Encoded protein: CAWSPIPGHRNEKLFF.

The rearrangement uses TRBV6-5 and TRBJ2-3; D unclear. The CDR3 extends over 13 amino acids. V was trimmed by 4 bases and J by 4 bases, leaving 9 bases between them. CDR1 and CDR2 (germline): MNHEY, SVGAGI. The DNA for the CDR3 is TGTGCCAGCAGTTCCGCTGGCGCAGATACGCAGTATTTT. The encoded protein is CASSSAGADTQYF.

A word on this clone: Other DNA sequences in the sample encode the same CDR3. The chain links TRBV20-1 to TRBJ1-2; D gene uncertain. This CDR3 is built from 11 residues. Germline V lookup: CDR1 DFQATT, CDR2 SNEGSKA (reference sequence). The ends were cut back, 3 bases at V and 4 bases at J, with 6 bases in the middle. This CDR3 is CSASSIYGYTF. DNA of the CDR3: TGCAGTGCTAGTTCCATCTATGGCTACACCTTC.

CDR3: CASSTRREREVYEQFF. As DNA, the CDR3 is TGTGCCAGCAGCACTCGGAGGGAGCGGGAGGTCTATGAGCAGTTCTTC. This rearrangement joins TRBV9 to TRBJ2-1; 9 nucleotides match TRBD2. The CDR3 runs to 16 residues. Germline V gene sequence: CDR1 SGDLS, CDR2 YYNGEE. After removal of 4 bases from V and 8 bases from J, the junction contained 13 bases not matched to a gene.

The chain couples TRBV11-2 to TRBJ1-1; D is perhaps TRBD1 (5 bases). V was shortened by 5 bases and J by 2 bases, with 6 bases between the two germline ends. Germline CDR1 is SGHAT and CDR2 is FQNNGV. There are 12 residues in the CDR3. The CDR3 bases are TGTGCCAGCAGCCAGGGAAACACTGAAGCTTTCTTT. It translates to CASSQGNTEAFF. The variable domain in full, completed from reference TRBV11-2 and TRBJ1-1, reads EAGVAQSPRYKIIEKRQSVAFWCNPISGHATLYWYQQILGQGPKLLIQFQNNGVVDDSQLPKDRFSAERLKGVDSTLKIQPAKLEDSAVYLCASSQGNTEAFFGQGTRLTVV.

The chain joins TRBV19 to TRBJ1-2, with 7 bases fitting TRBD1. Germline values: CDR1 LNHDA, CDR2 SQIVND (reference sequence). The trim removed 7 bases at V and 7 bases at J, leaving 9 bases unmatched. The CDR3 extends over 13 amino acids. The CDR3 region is CASKDRSPLGYTF. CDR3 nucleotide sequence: TGTGCCAGTAAGGACAGGAGTCCCCTTGGCTACACCTTC.

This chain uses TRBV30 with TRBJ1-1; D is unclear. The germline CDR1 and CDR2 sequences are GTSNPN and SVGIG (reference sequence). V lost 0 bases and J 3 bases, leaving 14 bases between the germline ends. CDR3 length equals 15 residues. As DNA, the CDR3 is TGTGCCTGGAGTGTAGGGTCCAGGTTAGACACTGAAGCTTTCTTT. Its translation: CAWSVGSRLDTEAFF.

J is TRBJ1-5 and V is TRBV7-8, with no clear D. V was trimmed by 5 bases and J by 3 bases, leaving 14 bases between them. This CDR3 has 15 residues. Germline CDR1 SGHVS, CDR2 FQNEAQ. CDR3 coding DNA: TGTGCCAGCAGCCCTGACGTTTCACTCAATCAGCCCCAGCATTTT. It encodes CASSPDVSLNQPQHF. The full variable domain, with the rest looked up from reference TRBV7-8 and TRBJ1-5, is GAGVSQSPRYKVAKRGQDVALRCDPISGHVSLFWYQQALGQGPEFLTYFQNEAQLDKSGLPSDRFFAERPEGSVSTLKIQRTQQEDSAVYLCASSPDVSLNQPQHFGDGTRLSIL.

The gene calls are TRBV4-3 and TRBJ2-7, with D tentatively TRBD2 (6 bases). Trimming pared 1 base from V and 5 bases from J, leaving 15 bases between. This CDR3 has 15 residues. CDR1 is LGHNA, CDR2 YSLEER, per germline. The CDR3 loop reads CASSQAETRGDEQYF. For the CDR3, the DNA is TGCGCCAGCAGCCAAGCCGAGACTAGAGGCGACGAGCAGTACTTC.

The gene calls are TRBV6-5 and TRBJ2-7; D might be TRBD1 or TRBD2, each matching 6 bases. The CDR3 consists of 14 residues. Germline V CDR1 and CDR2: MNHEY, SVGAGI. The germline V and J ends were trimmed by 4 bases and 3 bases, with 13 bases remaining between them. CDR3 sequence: CASSFEGGNYEQYF. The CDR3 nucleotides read TGTGCCAGCAGTTTCGAAGGGGGGAACTACGAGCAGTACTTC.

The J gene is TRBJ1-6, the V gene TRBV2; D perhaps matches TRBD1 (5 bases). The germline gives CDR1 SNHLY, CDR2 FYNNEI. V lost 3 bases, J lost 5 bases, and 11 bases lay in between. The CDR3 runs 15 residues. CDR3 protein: CASSDEGVNNSPLHF. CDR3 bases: TGTGCCAGCAGTGATGAAGGGGTCAATAATTCACCCCTCCACTTT.

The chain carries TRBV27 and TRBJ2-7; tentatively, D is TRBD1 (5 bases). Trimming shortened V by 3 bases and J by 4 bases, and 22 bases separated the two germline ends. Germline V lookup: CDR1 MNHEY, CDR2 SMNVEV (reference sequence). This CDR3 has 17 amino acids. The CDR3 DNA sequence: TGTGCCAGCAGTTTGACGTGGGGCCCAGCCGCTACTTACGAGCAGTACTTC. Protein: CASSLTWGPAATYEQYF.

The CDR3 loop is CAWIEATDTQYF. The CDR3 bases are TGTGCCTGGATAGAGGCCACAGATACGCAGTATTTT. V and J are TRBV30 and TRBJ2-3; D ambiguous. Trimming shortened V by 4 bases and J by 2 bases, and 7 bases separated the two germline ends. This CDR3 has 12 residues. Germline V gene data show CDR1 as GTSNPN and CDR2 as SVGIG (reference sequence).

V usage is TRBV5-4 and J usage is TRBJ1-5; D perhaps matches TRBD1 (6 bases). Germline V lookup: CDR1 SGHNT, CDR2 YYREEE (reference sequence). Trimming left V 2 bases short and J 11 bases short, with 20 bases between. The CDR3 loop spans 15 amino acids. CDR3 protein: CASSFYGGPPGSQHF. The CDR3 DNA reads TGTGCCAGCAGCTTTTATGGGGGGCCGCCGGGGTCCCAGCATTTT.

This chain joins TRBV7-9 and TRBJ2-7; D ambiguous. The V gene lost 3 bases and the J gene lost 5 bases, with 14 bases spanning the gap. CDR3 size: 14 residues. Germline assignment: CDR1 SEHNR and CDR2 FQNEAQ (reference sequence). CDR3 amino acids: CASSFTERIHEQYF. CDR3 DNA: TGTGCCAGCAGCTTCACCGAACGTATACACGAGCAGTACTTC.

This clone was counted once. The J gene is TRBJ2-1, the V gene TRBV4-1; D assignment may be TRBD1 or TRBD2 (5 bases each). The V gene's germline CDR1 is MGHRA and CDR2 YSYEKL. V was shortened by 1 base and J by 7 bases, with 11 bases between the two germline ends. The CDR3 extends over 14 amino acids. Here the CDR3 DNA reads TGCGCCAGCAGCCAAGTGAGGGGATGGAATGAGCAGTTCTTC. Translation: CASSQVRGWNEQFF.

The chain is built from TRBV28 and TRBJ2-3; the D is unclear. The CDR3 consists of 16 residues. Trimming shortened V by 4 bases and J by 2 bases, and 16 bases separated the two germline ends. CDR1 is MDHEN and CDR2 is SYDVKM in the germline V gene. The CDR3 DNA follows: TGTGCCAGCAGTTCCCTCGACCCCCAGGTCACAGATACGCAGTATTTT. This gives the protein CASSSLDPQVTDTQYF.

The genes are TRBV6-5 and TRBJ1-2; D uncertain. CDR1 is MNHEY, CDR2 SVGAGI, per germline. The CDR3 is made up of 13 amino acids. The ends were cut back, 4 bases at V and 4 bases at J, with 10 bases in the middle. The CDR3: CASSSSAAYGYTF. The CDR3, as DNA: TGTGCCAGCAGTTCGTCGGCGGCCTATGGCTACACCTTC.

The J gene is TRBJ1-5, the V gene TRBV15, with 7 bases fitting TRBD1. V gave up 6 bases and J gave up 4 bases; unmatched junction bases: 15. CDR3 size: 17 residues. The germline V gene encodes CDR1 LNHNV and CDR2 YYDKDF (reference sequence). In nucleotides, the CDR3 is TGTGCCACCAGGAGGGGACCGAGTCAGGGGGAAAATCAGCCCCAGCATTTT. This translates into CATRRGPSQGENQPQHF.

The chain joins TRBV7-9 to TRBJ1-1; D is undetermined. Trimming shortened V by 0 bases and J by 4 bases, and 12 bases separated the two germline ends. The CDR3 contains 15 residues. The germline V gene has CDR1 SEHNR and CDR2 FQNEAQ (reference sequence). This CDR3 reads CASSLAKIEGTEAFF. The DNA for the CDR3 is TGTGCCAGCAGCTTAGCGAAAATTGAAGGCACTGAAGCTTTCTTT.

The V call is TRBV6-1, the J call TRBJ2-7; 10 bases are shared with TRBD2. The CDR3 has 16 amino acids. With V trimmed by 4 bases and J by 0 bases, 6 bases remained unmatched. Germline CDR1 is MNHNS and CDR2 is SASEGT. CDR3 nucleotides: TGTGCCAGCAGTGCCGGGACTAGCGTCCCCTCCTACGAGCAGTACTTC. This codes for CASSAGTSVPSYEQYF.

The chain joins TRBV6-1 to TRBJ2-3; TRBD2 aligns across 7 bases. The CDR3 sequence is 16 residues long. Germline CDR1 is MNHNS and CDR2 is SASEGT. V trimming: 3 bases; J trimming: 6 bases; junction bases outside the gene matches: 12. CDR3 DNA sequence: TGTGCCAGCAGTGATGGGTATGCGGGGGAGGCGGATACGCAGTATTTT. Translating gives CASSDGYAGEADTQYF.

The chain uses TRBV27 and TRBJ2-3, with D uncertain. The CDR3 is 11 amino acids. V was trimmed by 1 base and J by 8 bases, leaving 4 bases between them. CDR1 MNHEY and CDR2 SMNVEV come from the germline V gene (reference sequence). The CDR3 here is CASSLLGTQYF. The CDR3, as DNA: TGTGCCAGCAGTTTATTAGGTACGCAGTATTTT.

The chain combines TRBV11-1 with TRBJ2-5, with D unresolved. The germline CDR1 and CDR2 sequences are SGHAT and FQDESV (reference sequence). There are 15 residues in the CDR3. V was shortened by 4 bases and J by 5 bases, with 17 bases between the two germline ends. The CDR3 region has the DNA TGTGCCAGCAGCTCGTACAGAGACCCCGGGGAGACCCAGTACTTC. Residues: CASSSYRDPGETQYF.

In DNA form, the CDR3 reads TGTGCCAGCACCCCCTCTGCGGGAGGGCTCAATGAGCAGTTCTTC. Translation gives CASTPSAGGLNEQFF. The chain links TRBV7-9 to TRBJ2-1; 9 bases are shared with TRBD2. Trimming cost V 7 bases and J 6 bases; bases outside gene matches: 10. The CDR3 is 15 residues long. CDR1 SEHNR and CDR2 FQNEAQ come from the germline V gene (reference sequence).

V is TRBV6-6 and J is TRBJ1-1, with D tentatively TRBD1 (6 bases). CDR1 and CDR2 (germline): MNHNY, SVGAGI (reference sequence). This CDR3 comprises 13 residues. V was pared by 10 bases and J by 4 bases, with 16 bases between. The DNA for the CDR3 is TGTGCCACCCAACAGGGTTTGAGCACTGAAGCTTTCTTT. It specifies CATQQGLSTEAFF.

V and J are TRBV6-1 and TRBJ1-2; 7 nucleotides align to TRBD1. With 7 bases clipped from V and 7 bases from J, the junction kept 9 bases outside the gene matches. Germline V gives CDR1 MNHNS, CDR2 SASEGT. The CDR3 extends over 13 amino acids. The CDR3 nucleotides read TGTGCCAGCACGACAGGGATCTCGAGTGGCTACACCTTC. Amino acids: CASTTGISSGYTF.

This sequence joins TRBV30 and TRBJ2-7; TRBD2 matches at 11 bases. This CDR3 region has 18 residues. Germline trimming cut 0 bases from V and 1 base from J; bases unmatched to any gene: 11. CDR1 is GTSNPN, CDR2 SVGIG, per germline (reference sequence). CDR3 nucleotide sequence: TGTGCCTGGAGTGTGGAAGATGAGGGACTAGCGGTTTCCTACGAGCAGTACTTC. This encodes CAWSVEDEGLAVSYEQYF.

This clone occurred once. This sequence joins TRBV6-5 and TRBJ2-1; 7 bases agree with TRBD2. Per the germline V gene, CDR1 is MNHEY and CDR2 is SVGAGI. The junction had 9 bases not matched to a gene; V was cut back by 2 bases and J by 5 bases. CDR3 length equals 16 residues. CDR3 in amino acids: CASSYSGEGRNNEQFF. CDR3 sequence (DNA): TGTGCCAGCAGTTACAGTGGGGAGGGAAGGAACAATGAGCAGTTCTTC.

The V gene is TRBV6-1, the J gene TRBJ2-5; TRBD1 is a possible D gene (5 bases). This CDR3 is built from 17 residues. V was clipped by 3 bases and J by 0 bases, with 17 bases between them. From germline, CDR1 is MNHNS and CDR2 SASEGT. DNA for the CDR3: TGTGCCAGCAGTGACGACAGCGAAGGAACCCACCAAGAGACCCAGTACTTC. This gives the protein CASSDDSEGTHQETQYF.